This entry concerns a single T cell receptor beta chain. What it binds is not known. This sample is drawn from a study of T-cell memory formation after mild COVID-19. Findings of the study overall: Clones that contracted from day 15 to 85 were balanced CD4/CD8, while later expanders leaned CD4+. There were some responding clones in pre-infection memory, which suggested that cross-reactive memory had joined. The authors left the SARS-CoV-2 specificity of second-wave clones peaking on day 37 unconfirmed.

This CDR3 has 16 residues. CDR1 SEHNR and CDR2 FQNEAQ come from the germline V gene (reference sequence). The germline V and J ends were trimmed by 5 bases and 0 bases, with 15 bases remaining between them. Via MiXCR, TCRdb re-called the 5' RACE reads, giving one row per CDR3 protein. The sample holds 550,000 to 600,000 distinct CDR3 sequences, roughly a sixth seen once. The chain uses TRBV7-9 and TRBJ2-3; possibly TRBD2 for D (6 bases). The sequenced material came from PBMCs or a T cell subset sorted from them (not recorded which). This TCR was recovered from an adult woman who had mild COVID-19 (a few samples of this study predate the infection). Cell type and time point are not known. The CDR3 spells CASSPIGGGSTDTQYF. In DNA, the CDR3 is TGTGCCAGCAGCCCCATCGGGGGAGGTAGCACAGATACGCAGTATTTT.